The entry below describes one T cell receptor beta chain. The length of the CDR3 is 14 residues. The germline CDR1 and CDR2 sequences are MNHEY and SVGAGI. V dropped 4 bases and J dropped 0 bases, with 9 bases sitting between them. Primers included in the PCR were 60 Vbeta and 13 Jbeta primers. This table comes from immunoSEQ multiplex PCR, and its TCRdb copy is limited to in-frame clones, with some not included. Seen here are hundreds of thousands of clones, roughly 78% observed once, and the top ten hold approximately 0.47%. The data belong to a study of cytomegalovirus exposure and HLA in healthy donors. The wider study: About 82 million unique TCRs from HLA-typed donors were held in an early release of data.

The rearrangement links TRBV6-5 to TRBJ1-1; D is uncertain. The sequenced sample was PBMCs. This clonotype was obtained from a boy between 10 and 17 years old in good health and CMV-seronegative. The CDR3 nucleotides read TGTGCCAGCAGTTTGAGCGCAGTGAACACTGAAGCTTTCTTT. Protein sequence: CASSLSAVNTEAFF.